These 27 T cell receptor beta chains share one sample of origin, sequenced in a study of early T cells in non-severe SARS-CoV-2 infection. TCRdb reprocessed the 5' RACE reads via MiXCR and lists one record per CDR3 protein. The sample includes tens of thousands of distinct CDR3 sequences, 15% to 17% of them seen just once. The specimen was whole blood. The receptors here all came from an adult who was a healthcare worker with PCR-confirmed SARS-CoV-2 infection or an uninfected control (not recorded which).

This clonotype was observed a handful of times. The gene calls are TRBV6-1 and TRBJ2-7; D perhaps matches TRBD2 (6 bases). This CDR3 comprises 17 residues. Germline loops: CDR1 MNHNS, CDR2 SASEGT. V was shortened by 7 bases and J by 2 bases, with 24 bases between the two germline ends. CDR3 loop: CASMAPIGGSGTYEQYF. The CDR3 DNA reads TGTGCCAGCATGGCCCCGATCGGGGGTAGCGGAACCTACGAGCAGTACTTC.

This chain links TRBV6-6 with TRBJ2-1, with TRBD1 as a possible D gene (5 bases). The ends were cut back, 5 bases at V and 5 bases at J, with 16 bases in the middle. CDR3 length: 15 amino acids. The germline V gene encodes CDR1 MNHNY and CDR2 SVGAGI (reference sequence). The CDR3 bases are TGTGCCAGCAGTCCCCCCCAGGGTAGGGACAATGAGCAGTTCTTC. It encodes CASSPPQGRDNEQFF.

This clonotype has just a few counts. V is TRBV27 and J is TRBJ2-7; 8 bases fit TRBD1. This CDR3 is built from 13 residues. Germline CDR1 is MNHEY and CDR2 is SMNVEV (reference sequence). Trimming took 5 bases from V and 7 from J; bases not matched to a gene: 7. The CDR3 reads CASSARTGREQYF. In nucleotides, the CDR3 is TGTGCCAGCAGTGCCAGGACAGGGCGGGAGCAGTACTTC.

This clonotype was seen ten or more times. The rearrangement links TRBV29-1 to TRBJ2-7; TRBD1 agrees at 8 bases. The CDR3 is 11 amino acids. Trimming removed 4 bases from V and 4 bases from J; junction bases left unmatched: 0. Germline values: CDR1 SQVTM, CDR2 ANQGSEA. The CDR3 loop reads CSVGTGYEQYF. Written as DNA, the CDR3 is TGCAGCGTTGGGACAGGGTACGAGCAGTACTTC.

The chain recombines TRBV20-1 with TRBJ2-1, with D perhaps TRBD2 (5 bases). The CDR3 length is 13 residues. With 5 bases removed from V and 8 bases from J, the gap between germline ends came to 16 bases. Germline CDR1 and CDR2: DFQATT and SNEGSKA (reference sequence). CDR3 loop: CSAPDSWLDEQFF. CDR3 sequence (DNA): TGCAGTGCTCCGGACTCTTGGTTGGATGAGCAGTTCTTC.

This clonotype appeared a few times. CDR3: CASSSRVSGANVLTF. The CDR3, as DNA: TGTGCCAGCAGCTCACGGGTCTCTGGGGCCAACGTCCTGACTTTC. The chain is built from TRBV9 and TRBJ2-6; D unclear. This CDR3 region has 15 residues. The germline V and J ends were trimmed by 4 bases and 0 bases, with 8 bases remaining between them. Per the germline V gene, CDR1 is SGDLS and CDR2 is YYNGEE.

The gene calls are TRBV4-1 and TRBJ1-6, with a possible D match to TRBD1 (5 bases). This CDR3 has 16 residues. Germline values: CDR1 MGHRA, CDR2 YSYEKL. V was shortened by 1 base and J by 5 bases, with 12 bases between the two germline ends. The CDR3 region is CASSQGPAGDNSPLHF. The DNA for the CDR3 is TGCGCCAGCAGCCAAGGACCCGCGGGGGATAATTCACCCCTCCACTTT.

This rearrangement joins TRBV7-9 to TRBJ2-1, with D perhaps matching TRBD2 (6 bases). In germline, CDR1 is SEHNR, CDR2 FQNEAQ (reference sequence). The ends were cut back, 5 bases at V and 0 bases at J, with 17 bases in the middle. The CDR3 covers 17 residues. The CDR3 region has the DNA TGTGCCAGCAGCGCAGCTAGCGACCCACGCTCCTACAATGAGCAGTTCTTC. This codes for CASSAASDPRSYNEQFF.

This clonotype was seen only a few times. This chain links TRBV7-2 with TRBJ2-1, with D unclear. This CDR3 is built from 12 residues. Deletions cut 5 bases from V and 10 bases from J, with 12 bases between. CDR1 and CDR2 (germline): SGHTA, FQGNSA. The DNA for the CDR3 is TGTGCCAGCAGCCCCACCCGGAAGGAGCAGTTCTTC. This encodes CASSPTRKEQFF.

This clonotype was seen more than once but under ten times. As DNA, the CDR3 is TGTGCCAGCAGCAACAATCGACAGGGTGAAAACACCATATATTTT. As protein: CASSNNRQGENTIYF. This rearrangement joins TRBV7-2 to TRBJ1-3; 7 nucleotides agree with TRBD1. The CDR3 runs 15 residues. V shed 5 bases, J shed 6 bases, and the junction held 10 bases outside the gene matches. Looked up from germline, CDR1 is SGHTA and CDR2 is FQGNSA.

This clonotype has a handful of counts. V and J are TRBV11-2 and TRBJ1-1; tentatively, D is TRBD1 (6 bases). Trimming took 2 bases from V and 1 from J, leaving 11 bases between them. The germline CDR1 and CDR2 sequences are SGHAT and FQNNGV. This CDR3 spans 15 amino acids. The CDR3 spells CASSLLGAPNTEAFF. The CDR3 nucleotides are TGTGCCAGCAGCTTACTGGGGGCGCCGAACACTGAAGCTTTCTTT. The complete variable domain, with remaining parts taken from reference TRBV11-2 and TRBJ1-1, reads EAGVAQSPRYKIIEKRQSVAFWCNPISGHATLYWYQQILGQGPKLLIQFQNNGVVDDSQLPKDRFSAERLKGVDSTLKIQPAKLEDSAVYLCASSLLGAPNTEAFFGQGTRLTVV.

This clonotype occurred many times. This chain uses TRBV4-1 with TRBJ2-6; the D is unclear. Trimming removed 3 bases at V and 4 bases at J, with 7 bases between. Germline V gene sequence: CDR1 MGHRA, CDR2 YSYEKL. There are 14 residues in the CDR3. CDR3 amino acids: CASSQGLGANVLTF. CDR3 nucleotide sequence: TGCGCCAGCAGCCAGGGGTTAGGGGCCAACGTCCTGACTTTC.

This sequence joins TRBV21-1 and TRBJ1-1. TRBV21-1 constitutes a pseudogene. The CDR3 runs 10 residues. The CDR3 DNA reads as TGTGCCAGCAGCAAGCGGGAAGCTTTCTTT. It yields the protein CASSKREAFF.

This clonotype has only a few counts. The rearrangement uses TRBV28 and TRBJ2-1; no reliable D call. The CDR3 loop spans 12 amino acids. Germline CDR1 MDHEN, CDR2 SYDVKM. Between the trimmed V and J ends, which lost 9 bases and 5 bases, there was a span of 11 bases. In DNA form, the CDR3 reads TGTGCCAGAGGGTGTAGGGACAATGAGCAGTTCTTC. It translates to CARGCRDNEQFF. Combining the CDR3 with reference TRBV28 and TRBJ2-1 gives the whole variable domain DVKVTQSSRYLVKRTGEKVFLECVQDMDHENMFWYRQDPGLGLRLIYFSYDVKMKEKGDIPEGYSVSREKKERFSLILESASTNQTSMYLCARGCRDNEQFFGPGTRLTVL.

The chain employs TRBV4-1 and TRBJ2-7; D possibly uses TRBD1 or TRBD2 (5 bases each). Trimming cost V 5 bases and J 7 bases, with 15 bases left between them. Germline V gene data show CDR1 as MGHRA and CDR2 as YSYEKL. This CDR3 spans 13 amino acids. CDR3 protein: CASSGGRAAEQYF. The DNA for the CDR3 is TGCGCCAGCAGCGGGGGACGGGCAGCAGAGCAGTACTTC.

The J gene is TRBJ2-5, the V gene TRBV6-5, with D possibly being TRBD1 (5 bases). V was cut by 0 bases and J by 9 bases, with 14 bases left in between. Germline CDR1 reads MNHEY; CDR2 reads SVGAGI. The CDR3 totals 14 residues. The CDR3 nucleotides read TGTGCCAGCAGTTACTCCCGGCTGTCACAGGCCCAGTACTTC. This codes for CASSYSRLSQAQYF.

The chain uses TRBV5-1 and TRBJ1-4, with TRBD1 identical over 7 bases. The V gene end was trimmed by 2 bases and the J gene end by 7 bases; junction bases not matched to a gene: 8. Per the germline V gene, CDR1 is SGHRS and CDR2 is YFSETQ. The CDR3 covers 15 residues. The CDR3 is CASSFTGAKGEKLFF. For the CDR3, the DNA is TGCGCCAGCAGCTTCACAGGGGCCAAGGGTGAAAAACTGTTTTTT.

This clonotype showed up just a few times. The chain recombines TRBV7-3 with TRBJ2-7, with TRBD2 matching over 10 bases. Trimming at V came to 1 base and at J to 0 bases, leaving 3 bases not matched to a gene. CDR3 size: 16 residues. Germline V CDR1 and CDR2: SGHTA, FQGTGA. The CDR3 DNA follows: TGTGCCAGCAGCTTAAGGGCTAGCGGGAGCTCCTACGAGCAGTACTTC. This codes for CASSLRASGSSYEQYF.

This clonotype was observed a few times. The chain carries TRBV6-1 and TRBJ1-6; 7 bases align to TRBD1. The CDR3 length is 17 residues. Germline CDR1 MNHNS, CDR2 SASEGT. J was trimmed by 7 bases and V by 3 bases; bases with no gene match: 12. CDR3 nucleotide sequence: TGTGCCAGCAGTGACTACGGTACAGGGGTGAAGAATTCACCCCTCCACTTT. It translates to CASSDYGTGVKNSPLHF.

The V and J genes are TRBV7-2 and TRBJ2-1; no clear D gene. CDR1 is SGHTA and CDR2 is FQGNSA in the germline V gene. V gave up 5 bases and J gave up 0 bases, with 11 bases separating them. The CDR3 contains 15 residues. Here the CDR3 DNA reads TGTGCCAGCAGCCCACGACGGAGCTCCTACAATGAGCAGTTCTTC. Translating gives CASSPRRSSYNEQFF.

This clonotype was counted between two and nine times. The rearrangement joins TRBV2 to TRBJ2-1; the D is unclear. The CDR3 runs to 13 residues. Trimming pared 6 bases from V and 4 bases from J, leaving 10 bases between. CDR1 is SNHLY, CDR2 FYNNEI, per germline. This CDR3 is CASRETGYNEQFF. The DNA for the CDR3 is TGTGCCAGCAGGGAGACTGGTTACAATGAGCAGTTCTTC.

The chain has TRBV5-1 and TRBJ2-7, with D possibly being TRBD1 (5 bases). Between the trimmed V and J ends, which lost 0 bases and 1 base, there was a span of 8 bases. The CDR3 length is 14 residues. In germline, CDR1 is SGHRS, CDR2 YFSETQ. The CDR3 loop is CASSLATGSYEQYF. DNA for the CDR3: TGCGCCAGCAGCTTGGCTACAGGTTCCTACGAGCAGTACTTC.

At least ten counts were recorded for this clonotype. As DNA, the CDR3 is TGCAGTGCTAGACCGACTAGCGGGATCTACGAGCAGTACTTC. Its translation: CSARPTSGIYEQYF. The V call is TRBV20-1, the J call TRBJ2-7; 11 bases are shared with TRBD2. Germline V gives CDR1 DFQATT, CDR2 SNEGSKA (reference sequence). V lost 2 bases, J lost 3 bases, and 3 bases stayed unmatched. The CDR3 runs to 14 residues.

J is TRBJ1-1 and V is TRBV6-2 or TRBV6-3; tentatively, D is TRBD1 (5 bases). The CDR3 sequence is 15 residues long. Germline CDR1 MNHEY, CDR2 SVGEGT. The V end was cut by 8 bases, the J end by 0 bases, with 16 bases between. CDR3 protein: CASPQRGTVNTEAFF. The CDR3 DNA follows: TGTGCCAGCCCCCAGCGGGGGACGGTGAACACTGAAGCTTTCTTT.

The gene calls are TRBV7-9 and TRBJ2-7; 10 bases align to TRBD1. J was trimmed by 7 bases and V by 5 bases; bases with no gene match: 11. The CDR3 length is 15 residues. CDR1 SEHNR and CDR2 FQNEAQ come from the germline V gene (reference sequence). CDR3 region: CASSRGGQGIREQYF. The CDR3 coding sequence is TGTGCCAGCAGCCGAGGGGGACAGGGGATAAGGGAGCAGTACTTC.

The chain joins TRBV6-6 to TRBJ2-5, with TRBD2 identical over 12 bases. Germline CDR1 reads MNHNY; CDR2 reads SVGAGI (reference sequence). This CDR3 has 17 residues. V lost 4 bases and J lost 6; bases outside the gene matches: 12. CDR3 amino acids: CASSSSSGGAREKTQYF. In nucleotides, the CDR3 is TGTGCCAGCAGTTCGTCTAGCGGGGGGGCTCGTGAGAAGACCCAGTACTTC.

The rearrangement uses TRBV6-2 or TRBV6-3 and TRBJ2-1, with 12 bases that match TRBD2. CDR3 size: 19 residues. V was pared by 2 bases and J by 7 bases, with 15 bases of the junction left unmatched. CDR1 is MNHEY, CDR2 SVGEGT, per germline. CDR3 sequence (DNA): TGTGCCAGCAGTTACGCCAGGAACCCTAGCGGGAGGGCCGGGAATGAGCAGTTCTTC. Its protein is CASSYARNPSGRAGNEQFF.